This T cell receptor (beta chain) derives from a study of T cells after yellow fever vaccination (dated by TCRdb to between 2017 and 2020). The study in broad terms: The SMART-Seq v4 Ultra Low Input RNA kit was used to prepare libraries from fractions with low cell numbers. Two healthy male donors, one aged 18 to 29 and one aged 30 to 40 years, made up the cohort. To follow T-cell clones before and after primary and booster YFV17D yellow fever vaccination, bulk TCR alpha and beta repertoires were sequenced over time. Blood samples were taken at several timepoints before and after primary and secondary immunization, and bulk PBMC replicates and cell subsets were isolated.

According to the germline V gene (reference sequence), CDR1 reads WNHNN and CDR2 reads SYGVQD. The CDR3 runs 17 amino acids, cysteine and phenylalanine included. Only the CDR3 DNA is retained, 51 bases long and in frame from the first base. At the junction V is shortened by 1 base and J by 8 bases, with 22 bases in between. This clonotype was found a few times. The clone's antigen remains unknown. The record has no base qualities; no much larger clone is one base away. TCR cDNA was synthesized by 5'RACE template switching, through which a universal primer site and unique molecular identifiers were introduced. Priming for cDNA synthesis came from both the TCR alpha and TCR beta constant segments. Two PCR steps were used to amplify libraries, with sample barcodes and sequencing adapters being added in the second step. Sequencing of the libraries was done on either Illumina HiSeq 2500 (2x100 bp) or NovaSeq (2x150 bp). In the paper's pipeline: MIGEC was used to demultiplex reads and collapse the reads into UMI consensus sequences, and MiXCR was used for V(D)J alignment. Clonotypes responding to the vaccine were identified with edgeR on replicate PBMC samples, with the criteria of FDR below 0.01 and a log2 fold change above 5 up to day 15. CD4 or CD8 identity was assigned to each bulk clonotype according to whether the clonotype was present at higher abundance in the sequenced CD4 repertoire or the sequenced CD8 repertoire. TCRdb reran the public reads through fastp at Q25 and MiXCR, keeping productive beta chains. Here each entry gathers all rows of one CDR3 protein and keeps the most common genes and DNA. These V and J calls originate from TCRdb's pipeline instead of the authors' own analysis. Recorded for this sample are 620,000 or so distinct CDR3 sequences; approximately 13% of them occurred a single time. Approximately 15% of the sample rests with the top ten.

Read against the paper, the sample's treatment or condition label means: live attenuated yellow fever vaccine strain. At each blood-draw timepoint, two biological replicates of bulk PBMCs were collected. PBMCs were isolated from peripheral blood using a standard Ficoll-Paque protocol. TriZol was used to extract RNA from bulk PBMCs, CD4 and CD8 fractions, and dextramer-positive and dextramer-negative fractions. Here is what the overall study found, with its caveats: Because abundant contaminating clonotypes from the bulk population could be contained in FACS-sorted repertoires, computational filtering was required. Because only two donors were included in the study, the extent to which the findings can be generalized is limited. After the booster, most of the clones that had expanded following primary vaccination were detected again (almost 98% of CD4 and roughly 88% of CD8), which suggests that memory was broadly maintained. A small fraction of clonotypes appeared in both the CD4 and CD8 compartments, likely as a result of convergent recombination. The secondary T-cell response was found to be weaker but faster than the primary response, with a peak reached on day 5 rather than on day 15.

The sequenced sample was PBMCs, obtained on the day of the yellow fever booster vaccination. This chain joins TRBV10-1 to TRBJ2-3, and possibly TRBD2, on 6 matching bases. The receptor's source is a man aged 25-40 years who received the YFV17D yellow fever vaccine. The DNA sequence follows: TGCGCCAGCAGTGAGTGGTTCGACGGGAGAGAGGAGGGTACGCAGTATTTT. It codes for CASSEWFDGREEGTQYF.